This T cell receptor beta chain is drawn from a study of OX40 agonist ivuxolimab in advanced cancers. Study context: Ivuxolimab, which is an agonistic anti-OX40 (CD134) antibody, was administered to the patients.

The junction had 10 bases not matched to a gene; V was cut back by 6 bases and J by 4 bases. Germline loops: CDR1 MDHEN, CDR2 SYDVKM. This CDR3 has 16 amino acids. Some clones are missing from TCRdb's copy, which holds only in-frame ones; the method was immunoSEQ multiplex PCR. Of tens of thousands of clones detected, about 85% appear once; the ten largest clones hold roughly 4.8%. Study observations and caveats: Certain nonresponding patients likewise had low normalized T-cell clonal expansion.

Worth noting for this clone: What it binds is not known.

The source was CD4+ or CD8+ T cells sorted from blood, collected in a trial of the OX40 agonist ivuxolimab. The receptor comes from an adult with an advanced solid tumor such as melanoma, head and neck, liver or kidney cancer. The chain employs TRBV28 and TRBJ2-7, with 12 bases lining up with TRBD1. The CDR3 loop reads CASRGPGQGAEYEQYF. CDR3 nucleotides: TGTGCCAGCAGGGGACCGGGACAGGGGGCCGAGTACGAGCAGTACTTC. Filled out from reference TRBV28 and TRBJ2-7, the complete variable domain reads DVKVTQSSRYLVKRTGEKVFLECVQDMDHENMFWYRQDPGLGLRLIYFSYDVKMKEKGDIPEGYSVSREKKERFSLILESASTNQTSMYLCASRGPGQGAEYEQYFGPGTRLTVT.